These T cell receptor beta chains were read from a single sample in a study of blood T cell repertoires in COVID-19. This table comes from immunoSEQ multiplex PCR, and its TCRdb copy is limited to in-frame clones, with some not included. The top ten clones hold roughly 26% of a sample with 25,000 to 35,000 clones, about 85% of them seen once. Sequenced: peripheral blood. Receptors were obtained from a human donor in a cohort sampled during active COVID-19. The CDR3 runs from the conserved cysteine through the conserved F or W. Fields, in order: V gene, D gene, clone size, J gene, CDR3 length, CDR3 DNA, CDR3 protein. A D gene is named only where the DNA matches it firmly. Clone size is shown for a subset of rows, as once, few, many or a class of expanded clone.

v_gene: TRBV6-4; d_gene: .; abundance: .; j_gene: TRBJ2-3; len: 14; CDR3nt: TGTGCCAGCCAAAGATCGGGGGAAACAGATACGCAGTATTTT; CDR3aa: CASQRSGETDTQYF
v_gene: TRBV11-3; d_gene: TRBD2; abundance: few; j_gene: TRBJ2-2; len: 15; CDR3nt: TGTGCAGCTAAGGGAGCTAGCGGGGGAACCGGGGAGCTGTTTTTT; CDR3aa: CAAKGASGGTGELFF
v_gene: TRBV4-2; d_gene: TRBD2; abundance: .; j_gene: TRBJ2-1; len: 18; CDR3nt: TGTGCCAGCAGCCTACCACCGGGACTAGCGGGGTGGGGCAATGAGCAGTTCTTC; CDR3aa: CASSLPPGLAGWGNEQFF
v_gene: TRBV19; d_gene: .; abundance: .; j_gene: TRBJ2-2; len: 16; CDR3nt: TGTGCCAGTAGTATGATCGTACGGGGGTTCGGCGGGGAGCTGTTTTTT; CDR3aa: CASSMIVRGFGGELFF
v_gene: TRBV7-6; d_gene: TRBD2; abundance: .; j_gene: TRBJ2-5; len: 17; CDR3nt: TGTGCCAGCAGCGCAGAGGCTGGCGGGGGGGCGTGGGAGACCCAGTACTTC; CDR3aa: CASSAEAGGGAWETQYF
v_gene: TRBV19; d_gene: TRBD1; abundance: .; j_gene: TRBJ1-2; len: 17; CDR3nt: TGTGCCAGTAGTACCGTGACCCGGGACAGGGGAGACTATGGCTACACCTTC; CDR3aa: CASSTVTRDRGDYGYTF
v_gene: TRBV6-5; d_gene: TRBD1; abundance: .; j_gene: TRBJ1-1; len: 14; CDR3nt: TGTGCCAGCAGTTACACGGGACAGGGAGCTGAAGCTTTCTTT; CDR3aa: CASSYTGQGAEAFF
v_gene: TRBV19; d_gene: TRBD1; abundance: .; j_gene: TRBJ1-4; len: 17; CDR3nt: TGTGCCAGTAGTATGAAAGGACCGGGACAGCCCATGGAAAAACTGTTTTTT; CDR3aa: CASSMKGPGQPMEKLFF
v_gene: TRBV27; d_gene: .; abundance: .; j_gene: TRBJ2-7; len: 17; CDR3nt: TGTGCCAGCAGTCGATCCTCGACGCCTGTCGCGGGGTACGAGCAGTACTTC; CDR3aa: CASSRSSTPVAGYEQYF
v_gene: TRBV5-1; d_gene: .; abundance: once; j_gene: TRBJ2-3; len: 16; CDR3nt: TGCGCCAGCAGCTTGTGGGGAGGAACTAGCACAGATACGCAGTATTTT; CDR3aa: CASSLWGGTSTDTQYF
v_gene: TRBV18; d_gene: .; abundance: .; j_gene: TRBJ2-7; len: 14; CDR3nt: TGTGCCAGCTCCGACAGGCCTAACACCTACGAGCAGTACTTC; CDR3aa: CASSDRPNTYEQYF
v_gene: TRBV29-1; d_gene: TRBD1; abundance: .; j_gene: TRBJ2-7; len: 13; CDR3nt: TGCAGCGTTGCACAGGGGGACTCCTACGAGCAGTACTTC; CDR3aa: CSVAQGDSYEQYF
v_gene: TRBV28; d_gene: .; abundance: .; j_gene: TRBJ1-1; len: 14; CDR3nt: TGTGCCAGCAGTTTAGGGGGCGGAGGTACTGAAGCTTTCTTT; CDR3aa: CASSLGGGGTEAFF
v_gene: TRBV30; d_gene: TRBD1; abundance: .; j_gene: TRBJ2-1; len: 14; CDR3nt: TGTGCCTGGAGTGCCGGGACAGGGGGCTGGGAGCAGTTCTTC; CDR3aa: CAWSAGTGGWEQFF
v_gene: TRBV7-3; d_gene: TRBD2; abundance: .; j_gene: TRBJ2-1; len: 14; CDR3nt: TGTGCCAGCAGCTTGGCGGGGGGTTACAATGAGCAGTTCTTC; CDR3aa: CASSLAGGYNEQFF
v_gene: TRBV7-2; d_gene: TRBD1; abundance: .; j_gene: TRBJ1-5; len: 15; CDR3nt: TGTGCCAGCAGGCCAGGGACAGGAGAAAATCAGCCCCAGCATTTT; CDR3aa: CASRPGTGENQPQHF
v_gene: TRBV30; d_gene: TRBD2; abundance: once; j_gene: TRBJ2-4; len: 16; CDR3nt: TGTGCCTGGAGTGCTCTAGCGGGGGGTGATGTTCACATTCAGTACTTC; CDR3aa: CAWSALAGGDVHIQYF
v_gene: TRBV6-5; d_gene: TRBD1; abundance: once; j_gene: TRBJ1-1; len: 14; CDR3nt: TGTGCCAGCAGTCACAGGGGATCGTACACTGAAGCTTTCTTT; CDR3aa: CASSHRGSYTEAFF
v_gene: TRBV5-1; d_gene: .; abundance: once; j_gene: TRBJ2-7; len: 14; CDR3nt: TGCGCCAGCAGCGGCAAAGCAGGGGCCTACGAGCAGTACTTC; CDR3aa: CASSGKAGAYEQYF
v_gene: TRBV7-2; d_gene: .; abundance: .; j_gene: TRBJ2-1; len: 15; CDR3nt: TGTGCCAGCAGCTTAGTGATTATCCGGCGGAATGAGCAGTTCTTC; CDR3aa: CASSLVIIRRNEQFF
v_gene: TRBV9; d_gene: .; abundance: .; j_gene: TRBJ1-5; len: 15; CDR3nt: TGTGCCAGCAGCGTAGGACTAGGTAGCAATCAGCCCCAGCATTTT; CDR3aa: CASSVGLGSNQPQHF
v_gene: TRBV11-2; d_gene: TRBD2; abundance: once; j_gene: TRBJ2-7; len: 15; CDR3nt: TGTGCCAGCAGCCCCCAGGGAGGGTTAGCCTACGAGCAGTACTTC; CDR3aa: CASSPQGGLAYEQYF
v_gene: TRBV30; d_gene: .; abundance: .; j_gene: TRBJ2-7; len: 17; CDR3nt: TGTGCCTGGAGTGTACGGGGGAGGAGGGCCCCACCCTACGAGCAGTACTTC; CDR3aa: CAWSVRGRRAPPYEQYF
v_gene: TRBV4-1; d_gene: TRBD2; abundance: .; j_gene: TRBJ2-2; len: 17; CDR3nt: TGCGCCAGCAGCCAAGAGGGGTATCGGGGGGATCCCGGGGAGCTGTTTTTT; CDR3aa: CASSQEGYRGDPGELFF
v_gene: TRBV6-2/TRBV6-3; d_gene: .; abundance: .; j_gene: TRBJ1-1; len: 10; CDR3nt: TGTGCCAGCAGTCACAGGGTTCCTTTCTTT; CDR3aa: CASSHRVPFF
v_gene: TRBV7-2; d_gene: .; abundance: .; j_gene: TRBJ2-7; len: 15; CDR3nt: TGTGCCAGCAGCCTCTTAGCCTTCAGCTCCTACGAGCAGTACTTC; CDR3aa: CASSLLAFSSYEQYF
v_gene: TRBV6-6; d_gene: .; abundance: .; j_gene: TRBJ1-5; len: 17; CDR3nt: TGTGCCAGCAGTCGGACCGAGTTACTATATAGCAATCAGCCCCAGCATTTT; CDR3aa: CASSRTELLYSNQPQHF
v_gene: TRBV7-3; d_gene: TRBD1; abundance: .; j_gene: TRBJ2-1; len: 14; CDR3nt: TGTGCCAGCAGCTTAAGGGACAGGGGATATGAGCAGTTCTTC; CDR3aa: CASSLRDRGYEQFF
v_gene: TRBV28; d_gene: .; abundance: few; j_gene: TRBJ1-5; len: 11; CDR3nt: TGTGCCAGCAGCGAGGTTCAGCCCCAGCATTTT; CDR3aa: CASSEVQPQHF
v_gene: TRBV7-6; d_gene: .; abundance: .; j_gene: TRBJ2-5; len: 14; CDR3nt: TGTGCCAGCAGCCCGCGGACAGCCCAAGAGACCCAGTACTTC; CDR3aa: CASSPRTAQETQYF
v_gene: TRBV18; d_gene: .; abundance: .; j_gene: TRBJ1-1; len: 16; CDR3nt: TGTGCCAGCTCACCCAGCACGGGGGTAGGGAACACTGAAGCTTTCTTT; CDR3aa: CASSPSTGVGNTEAFF
v_gene: TRBV19; d_gene: .; abundance: .; j_gene: TRBJ1-1; len: 13; CDR3nt: TGTGCCAGTAGTATATCACCCGACTCTGAAGCTTTCTTT; CDR3aa: CASSISPDSEAFF
v_gene: TRBV11-2; d_gene: TRBD2; abundance: .; j_gene: TRBJ2-7; len: 13; CDR3nt: TGTGCCAGCAGCTTAGACAGGGACTACGTGCAGTACTTC; CDR3aa: CASSLDRDYVQYF
v_gene: TRBV30; d_gene: TRBD1; abundance: .; j_gene: TRBJ1-1; len: 13; CDR3nt: TGTGCCTGGACGGGACAGTTGAACACTGAAGCTTTCTTT; CDR3aa: CAWTGQLNTEAFF